This T cell receptor beta chain was documented in a study of T cell responses to AZD1222 COVID-19 vaccine. Whole-study findings and limits: Seropositive at baseline were only a handful of AZD1222 recipients. Repertoires were sampled only after the peak T cell response. The donors showed a predominance of white British ancestry and of females, with possible underestimation of clonal diversity. The span of vaccine-associated CD4 TCRs extended across spike, with dominance at 160-218 and 743-854.

This clone appeared a few times. The antigen is undetermined. This CDR3 is 14 amino acids long. V was pared by 6 bases and J by 6 bases, with 7 bases of the junction left unmatched. The germline V gene has CDR1 MDHEN and CDR2 SYDVKM. Only in-frame clones appear in the TCRdb table, and some are missing; sequencing was by immunoSEQ multiplex PCR. The table has about 120,000 clones, roughly 93% seen once. The sequence derives from an adult who received the AZD1222 COVID-19 vaccine. The source was peripheral blood, collected 28 days after the second AZD1222 dose. The chain carries TRBV28 and TRBJ1-2, with 10 bases that match TRBD1. The CDR3 region has the DNA TGTGCCAGCAGGAGAACCGGGACAGGGGATGGCTACACCTTC. It encodes CASRRTGTGDGYTF.